The 4 T cell receptor beta chains below were found in one sample sequenced in a study of blood T cell repertoires in COVID-19. TCRdb keeps only in-frame clones here, not all; method: immunoSEQ multiplex PCR. This sample yields about 180,000 clones, of which roughly 80% are seen a single time; roughly 5% belongs to the top ten. Sequenced sample: PBMCs or T cells enriched from blood (not recorded which). The receptor source for this set is a woman aged 40 to 55 with acute COVID-19.

The chain has TRBV5-4 and TRBJ2-3, with 13 bases fitting TRBD2. The CDR3 is 15 amino acids. The ends lost 7 bases at V and 4 bases at J; junction bases unmatched: 6. Germline CDR1 SGHNT, CDR2 YYREEE (reference sequence). The CDR3 reads CASRSGTSGADTQYF. Here the CDR3 DNA reads TGTGCCAGCCGGTCCGGGACTAGCGGGGCAGATACGCAGTATTTT.

The CDR3 protein is CASSTQGSGELFF. The CDR3 DNA reads as TGTGCCAGTAGTACCCAGGGGTCCGGGGAGCTGTTTTTT. The chain carries TRBV19 and TRBJ2-2, with D possibly TRBD1 on 6 matching bases. The germline gives CDR1 LNHDA, CDR2 SQIVND (reference sequence). The CDR3 extends over 13 amino acids. Trimming stripped 4 bases from V and 6 bases from J, with 9 bases between.

This chain joins TRBV6-5 and TRBJ2-3; the match to TRBD2 covers 7 bases. Per the germline V gene, CDR1 is MNHEY and CDR2 is SVGAGI. With 1 base clipped from V and 3 bases from J, the junction kept 7 bases outside the gene matches. The CDR3 has 16 amino acids. Here the CDR3 reads CASSYYGGSSTDTQYF. The CDR3 DNA sequence: TGTGCCAGCAGTTACTATGGCGGGAGTAGTACAGATACGCAGTATTTT.

The V gene is TRBV6-5, the J gene TRBJ1-1; possible D gene TRBD1, 5 bases. Trimming left V 1 base short and J 4 bases short, with 10 bases between. CDR3 length: 14 residues. Germline V gene data show CDR1 as MNHEY and CDR2 as SVGAGI. The CDR3 nucleotides read TGTGCCAGCAGTTACTTGGGGCCAGCCACTGAAGCTTTCTTT. Protein sequence: CASSYLGPATEAFF.